The 17 T cell receptor beta chains in this list originate from one sample, sequenced in a study of cytomegalovirus exposure and HLA in healthy donors. It was with 60 Vbeta and 13 Jbeta primers that the PCR ran. Libraries were prepared by immunoSEQ multiplex PCR; TCRdb keeps only in-frame clonotypes and omits some of them. The sample gives tens of thousands of clones, roughly 74% of which show up once; around 1.5% is in the top ten. Sequenced input: PBMCs. These receptors were collected from a female donor in good health and CMV-seronegative.

The chain carries TRBV19 and TRBJ1-2; D is undetermined. V was clipped by 5 bases and J by 0 bases, with 13 bases between them. Germline V CDR1 and CDR2: LNHDA, SQIVND (reference sequence). The CDR3 runs 15 residues. The CDR3 here is CASSPYRATNYGYTF. CDR3 DNA sequence: TGTGCCAGTAGTCCCTACAGAGCAACTAACTATGGCTACACCTTC.

The V and J genes are TRBV7-9 and TRBJ1-3; D gene uncertain. The length of the CDR3 is 14 residues. With 3 bases removed from V and 4 bases from J, the gap between germline ends came to 10 bases. Per the germline V gene, CDR1 is SEHNR and CDR2 is FQNEAQ (reference sequence). CDR3: CASSFQEKGNTIYF. The CDR3 nucleotides are TGTGCCAGCAGCTTTCAGGAAAAGGGAAACACCATATATTTT.

This rearrangement joins TRBV5-1 to TRBJ1-1, with 12 bases lining up with TRBD1. The V segment lost 4 bases and the J segment 7 bases; nucleotides outside the gene matches: 5. This CDR3 has 14 amino acids. CDR1 is SGHRS and CDR2 is YFSETQ in the germline V gene. Written as DNA, the CDR3 is TGCGCCAGCAGCCGGGACAGGGGGCTGCTTGAAGCTTTCTTT. It yields the protein CASSRDRGLLEAFF.

The chain uses TRBV15 and TRBJ2-1, with D perhaps matching TRBD2 (6 bases). The CDR3 totals 15 residues. Germline V CDR1 and CDR2: LNHNV, YYDKDF (reference sequence). Trimming pared 0 bases from V and 3 bases from J, leaving 9 bases between. The CDR3 DNA reads as TGTGCCACCAGCAGAGATGGCGGGGTCTACAATGAGCAGTTCTTC. It encodes CATSRDGGVYNEQFF.

This clone came up a few times. The chain links TRBV7-2 to TRBJ1-4, with D perhaps matching TRBD1 (5 bases). CDR1 is SGHTA, CDR2 FQGNSA, per germline. V was cut by 4 bases and J by 0 bases, with 18 bases left in between. The CDR3 runs 18 residues. CDR3 nucleotides: TGTGCCAGCAGCTCCCCCTGGACCCAGGGCGCAACTAATGAAAAACTGTTTTTT. Its translation is CASSSPWTQGATNEKLFF.

The rearrangement uses TRBV7-9 and TRBJ2-2, with TRBD1 matching over 9 bases. The ends lost 7 bases at V and 6 bases at J; junction bases unmatched: 9. Germline V lookup: CDR1 SEHNR, CDR2 FQNEAQ (reference sequence). CDR3 length: 15 amino acids. The CDR3 sequence is CASTPDRGISGELFF. The DNA of the CDR3 is TGTGCCAGCACTCCCGACAGGGGGATCTCCGGGGAGCTGTTTTTT.

The rearrangement links TRBV7-2 to TRBJ1-2; 7 nucleotides line up with TRBD1. The CDR3 is 17 amino acids. The germline V gene encodes CDR1 SGHTA and CDR2 FQGNSA. J lost 5 bases, V lost 3 bases, and 15 bases had no gene match. The CDR3 sequence: CASSFVDRARLQYGYTF. CDR3 bases: TGTGCCAGCAGCTTCGTCGACAGGGCGCGACTTCAGTATGGCTACACCTTC.

This clone was recorded once. This sequence joins TRBV29-1 and TRBJ1-1; 8 bases agree with TRBD1. V was pared by 4 bases and J by 3 bases, with 4 bases of the junction left unmatched. CDR1 and CDR2 from the germline V gene are SQVTM and ANQGSEA. The CDR3 loop spans 13 amino acids. This CDR3 reads CSVGGTGDTEAFF. Here the CDR3 DNA reads TGCAGCGTTGGAGGGACAGGAGACACTGAAGCTTTCTTT. Full variable domain (rest looked up from reference TRBV29-1 and TRBJ1-1): SAVISQKPSRDICQRGTSLTIQCQVDSQVTMMFWYRQQPGQSLTLIATANQGSEATYESGFVIDKFPISRPNLTFSTLTVSNMSPEDSSIYLCSVGGTGDTEAFFGQGTRLTVV.

This chain links TRBV5-3 with TRBJ1-5; 7 bases agree with TRBD1. TRBV5-3 is filed as an ORF, its function uncertain. The CDR3 is made up of 16 amino acids. Trimming cost V 7 bases and J 3 bases; bases outside gene matches: 13. For the CDR3, the DNA is TGTGCCAGAGAGGACGGAAATCAGGGGGACAATCAGCCCCAGCATTTT. This sequence encodes CAREDGNQGDNQPQHF.

The rearrangement uses TRBV9 and TRBJ1-5; TRBD1 matches at 9 bases. With 0 bases clipped from V and 4 bases from J, the junction kept 11 bases outside the gene matches. The CDR3 has 18 residues. Looked up from germline, CDR1 is SGDLS and CDR2 is YYNGEE. The chain's CDR3 is CASSVGPDPTGGNQPQHF. Here the CDR3 DNA reads TGTGCCAGCAGCGTAGGCCCCGACCCGACAGGGGGGAATCAGCCCCAGCATTTT.

The chain carries TRBV7-9 and TRBJ2-1; the match to TRBD2 covers 9 bases. CDR1 SEHNR and CDR2 FQNEAQ come from the germline V gene (reference sequence). J was trimmed by 5 bases and V by 5 bases; bases with no gene match: 4. The CDR3 spans 14 residues. DNA for the CDR3: TGTGCCAGCAGCAAGACTAGCGGACACAATGAGCAGTTCTTC. Protein product: CASSKTSGHNEQFF.

The chain couples TRBV9 to TRBJ2-1; D not resolved. Germline CDR1 and CDR2: SGDLS and YYNGEE. V shed 3 bases and J shed 2 bases, with 12 bases lying between them. The CDR3 loop spans 15 amino acids. The CDR3 bases are TGTGCCAGCAGCGCCGATATAGCAACCTACAATGAGCAGTTCTTC. Protein product: CASSADIATYNEQFF.

The chain recombines TRBV7-6 with TRBJ2-5, with D perhaps matching TRBD1 (5 bases). Germline V gene data show CDR1 as SGHVS and CDR2 as FNYEAQ. CDR3 length equals 15 residues. Trimming took off 4 bases at V and 5 bases at J, with 17 bases between the two ends. CDR3 region: CASSYTGPPGETQYF. Here the CDR3 DNA reads TGTGCCAGCAGCTATACAGGTCCTCCCGGGGAGACCCAGTACTTC.

The rearrangement links TRBV10-3 to TRBJ1-6; D is perhaps TRBD1 (6 bases). The CDR3 runs to 15 residues. Trimming pared 3 bases from V and 5 bases from J, leaving 11 bases between. The V gene's germline CDR1 is ENHRY and CDR2 SYGVKD. In DNA, the CDR3 is TGTGCCATCAGTGAAACACAGGGCAATAATTCACCCCTCCACTTT. This codes for CAISETQGNNSPLHF.

V is TRBV15 and J is TRBJ1-2, with a weak D call TRBD1 (5 bases). V dropped 0 bases and J dropped 4 bases, with 9 bases sitting between them. The CDR3 covers 14 residues. Germline CDR1 and CDR2: LNHNV and YYDKDF (reference sequence). CDR3 nucleotide sequence: TGTGCCACCAGCAGAGATTCAGGGTTCTATGGCTACACCTTC. It codes for CATSRDSGFYGYTF.

The V and J genes are TRBV15 and TRBJ1-3; tentative D call: TRBD1 (5 bases). V gave up 0 bases and J gave up 0 bases, with 18 bases separating them. The CDR3 length is 19 residues. Germline assignment: CDR1 LNHNV and CDR2 YYDKDF (reference sequence). The CDR3 sequence is CATSRDVYPGGSSGNTIYF. The CDR3 bases are TGTGCCACCAGCAGAGATGTTTATCCGGGGGGGAGCTCTGGAAACACCATATATTTT.

This rearrangement joins TRBV19 to TRBJ1-4; D uncertain. This CDR3 is built from 16 residues. Germline V gene sequence: CDR1 LNHDA, CDR2 SQIVND (reference sequence). The ends were cut back, 7 bases at V and 0 bases at J, with 15 bases in the middle. CDR3 DNA: TGTGCCAGTACCCCCCTCTTTCGGGCAACTAATGAAAAACTGTTTTTT. Protein product: CASTPLFRATNEKLFF.